This is a list of T cell receptor beta chains from one sample in a study of cytomegalovirus exposure and HLA in healthy donors. Produced via immunoSEQ multiplex PCR; TCRdb's table is partial and in-frame only. Here the sample spans 150,000 to 200,000 clones, about four fifths being singletons. What was sequenced was PBMCs. These receptors were obtained from a man aged 18 to 30 in good health and CMV-seropositive. Both conserved end residues are part of each CDR3. The D gene is left open where the match is weak. For some rows the clone size is stated as once, few or many, or as a class when expanded; others skip it.

>.|TRBD1|TRBV7-9|TRBJ2-3
CASSWGQYTDTQYF
TGTGCCAGCAGCTGGGGACAGTACACAGATACGCAGTATTTT
>.|TRBD2|TRBV6-4|TRBJ2-3
CASSDSGLAATDTQYF
TGTGCCAGCAGTGACTCAGGACTAGCGGCCACAGATACGCAGTATTTT
>.|TRBD1|TRBV25-1|TRBJ1-2
CASSVTTGPNYGYTF
TGTGCCAGCAGTGTTACGACAGGGCCTAACTATGGCTACACCTTC
>.|TRBD1|TRBV2|TRBJ2-2
CASSGQGGTGELFF
TGTGCCAGCAGTGGACAGGGTGGCACCGGGGAGCTGTTTTTT
>.|.|TRBV15|TRBJ2-3
CATSRDRGGRPDTQYF
TGTGCCACCAGCAGAGATCGAGGGGGAAGGCCAGATACGCAGTATTTT
>.|.|TRBV28|TRBJ2-7
CASSPPVRAGEQYF
TGTGCCAGCAGCCCGCCGGTGAGGGCTGGCGAGCAGTACTTC
>.|.|TRBV9|TRBJ2-2
CASSVYSGNGELFF
TGTGCCAGCAGCGTTTATTCGGGAAACGGGGAGCTGTTTTTT
>.|.|TRBV12-5|TRBJ2-1
CASGDDSNEQFF
TGTGCTAGTGGTGACGACAGTAATGAGCAGTTCTTC
>.|.|TRBV28|TRBJ2-2
CASCWGLNTGELFF
TGTGCCAGCTGTTGGGGGCTGAACACCGGGGAGCTGTTTTTT
>.|TRBD2|TRBV29-1|TRBJ2-5
CSVQGGEGETQYF
TGCAGCGTCCAGGGAGGGGAGGGGGAGACCCAGTACTTC
>.|.|TRBV7-6|TRBJ2-2
CASSLGGLPTNTGELFF
TGTGCCAGCAGCCTAGGAGGACTACCGACGAACACCGGGGAGCTGTTTTTT
>.|TRBD2|TRBV27|TRBJ2-1
CASRHRTSGSEQFF
TGTGCCAGCAGACACCGGACTAGCGGGAGTGAGCAGTTCTTC
>.|TRBD1|TRBV6-5|TRBJ2-7
CASSYSTRGLTEQYF
TGTGCCAGCAGTTACTCGACCAGGGGGCTAACCGAGCAGTACTTC
>.|TRBD2|TRBV19|TRBJ2-1
CASKAWTSGISSYNEQFF
TGTGCCAGTAAGGCCTGGACTAGCGGGATTAGCTCCTACAATGAGCAGTTCTTC
>.|TRBD1|TRBV6-6|TRBJ2-7
CASTSRDSFYEQYF
TGTGCCAGCACCTCCCGGGACAGTTTTTACGAGCAGTACTTC
>.|TRBD1|TRBV7-2|TRBJ2-3
CASSLAYRGRGITDTQYF
TGTGCCAGCAGCTTAGCGTACAGGGGGCGAGGGATCACAGATACGCAGTATTTT
>.|TRBD2|TRBV2|TRBJ2-2
CASRSVVSGANTGELFF
TGTGCCAGCAGATCCGTCGTGAGCGGGGCGAACACCGGGGAGCTGTTTTTT
>.|TRBD1|TRBV19|TRBJ1-5
CASSTRTGAFSNQPQHF
TGTGCCAGTAGTACTAGGACAGGGGCTTTTAGCAATCAGCCCCAGCATTTT
>.|TRBD2|TRBV27|TRBJ2-7
CASTLGSGSHEQYF
TGTGCCAGCACCCTCGGTAGCGGGAGTCACGAGCAGTACTTC
>.|TRBD2|TRBV29-1|TRBJ2-1
CSVRILAGGSGEQFF
TGCAGCGTTCGGATACTAGCGGGAGGTTCTGGTGAGCAGTTCTTC
>.|TRBD2|TRBV7-3|TRBJ2-7
CASSLLAGVGEQYF
TGTGCCAGCAGTCTACTAGCGGGAGTTGGCGAGCAGTACTTC
>.|.|TRBV27|TRBJ2-1
CASSFYRENNEQFF
TGTGCCAGCAGTTTCTACAGGGAGAACAATGAGCAGTTCTTC
>.|.|TRBV18|TRBJ1-4
CASSPRQHNEKLFF
TGTGCCAGCTCACCTCGACAGCATAATGAAAAACTGTTTTTT
>.|.|TRBV6-1|TRBJ2-7
CASSERRYEQYF
TGTGCCAGCAGTGAACGTCGCTACGAGCAGTACTTC
>.|TRBD2|TRBV7-8|TRBJ2-7
CASSLPGLASYEQYF
TGTGCCAGCAGCTTACCGGGACTAGCGTCCTACGAGCAGTACTTC
>.|TRBD1|TRBV7-8|TRBJ2-5
CASSPTTGGYSETQYF
TGTGCCAGCAGCCCAACGACAGGGGGTTATTCAGAGACCCAGTACTTC
>.|.|TRBV29-1|TRBJ2-5
CSLLRDQETQYF
TGCAGCCTCCTGCGGGACCAAGAGACCCAGTACTTC
>.|.|TRBV28|TRBJ2-5
CASSFGGPGQETQYF
TGTGCCAGCAGCTTTGGAGGGCCGGGACAAGAGACCCAGTACTTC
>few|TRBD2|TRBV7-2|TRBJ2-1
CASSISGRLSDEQFF
TGTGCCAGCAGCATTAGCGGGAGGCTCAGCGATGAGCAGTTCTTC
>.|TRBD2|TRBV30|TRBJ2-2
CAWSVPGGYTGELFF
TGTGCCTGGAGTGTCCCGGGAGGGTACACCGGGGAGCTGTTTTTT
>.|TRBD1|TRBV2|TRBJ1-4
CASSLTGNGEKLFF
TGTGCCAGCAGCCTGACAGGGAATGGTGAAAAACTGTTTTTT
>few|TRBD1|TRBV30|TRBJ2-2
CAWSQGATGELFF
TGTGCCTGGAGTCAGGGGGCCACCGGGGAGCTGTTTTTT